The present entry profiles one T cell receptor beta chain with its context. The antigen is not known. This sample was taken from a study of identical twins. Notes on the study in general: Analyses of zero insertions could, in part, be confounded by invariant MAIT and iNKT cells. Out-of-frame alpha sequences common to twins exhibited an excess of low generation probability.

Via MiXCR, TCRdb re-called the 5' RACE reads, giving one row per CDR3 protein. The sample records about 530,000 distinct CDR3 sequences, about 22% being singletons. With V trimmed by 4 bases and J by 4 bases, 4 bases remained unmatched. The germline gives CDR1 ENHRY, CDR2 SYGVKD. The length of the CDR3 is 17 residues. These records were also assigned to another study, of yellow fever vaccine responses in identical twins.

The sequence came from a woman aged 18 to 35 in good health. The rearrangement joins TRBV10-3 to TRBJ2-2; TRBD2 matches at 15 bases. Input material: CD4+ T cells sorted from blood. CDR3 sequence (DNA): TGTGCCATCAGTGGAAGGACTAGCGGGAGGGCCACCGGGGAGCTGTTTTTT. This gives the protein CAISGRTSGRATGELFF.